This is a list of T cell receptor beta chains from one sample in a study of identical twins. TCRdb called the 5' RACE reads again in MiXCR, with one record for every CDR3 protein. The repertoire holds hundreds of thousands of distinct CDR3 sequences, with 6% to 8% as singletons. A further study also used this sample, focusing on yellow fever vaccine responses in identical twins.

The material sequenced was CD8+ T cells sorted from blood. These receptors were obtained from a woman younger than 30 in good health. The CDR3 runs from the conserved cysteine through the conserved F or W. D genes are given only for firm matches. Not every row has a clone size; where given, it reads once, few, many or a size class.

v_gene	d_gene	abundance	j_gene	CDR3aa	CDR3nt
TRBV29-1	.	many	TRBJ2-1	CSVEVGQRRPNNEQFF	TGCAGCGTTGAAGTCGGCCAGCGGAGGCCGAACAATGAGCAGTTCTTC
TRBV6-1	TRBD2	few	TRBJ2-5	CASSEPLAGVQETQYF	TGTGCCAGCAGTGAACCTCTAGCGGGGGTACAAGAGACCCAGTACTTC
TRBV27	.	few	TRBJ2-7	CASWGRREQYF	TGTGCCAGCTGGGGGAGACGTGAGCAGTACTTC
TRBV29-1	TRBD2	many	TRBJ2-1	CSAGTSEYNEQFF	TGCAGCGCTGGGACTAGCGAGTACAATGAGCAGTTCTTC
TRBV14	.	.	TRBJ2-1	CASSHTQGLYNEQFF	TGTGCCAGCAGCCACACTCAGGGCCTATACAATGAGCAGTTCTTC
TRBV4-1	.	many	TRBJ2-5	CASSQDDGGQETQYF	TGCGCCAGCAGCCAAGATGATGGGGGGCAAGAGACCCAGTACTTC
TRBV5-6	.	many	TRBJ2-3	CASSFGETPSTDTQYF	TGTGCCAGCAGCTTTGGGGAGACTCCTAGCACAGATACGCAGTATTTT
TRBV6-4	.	many	TRBJ2-3	CASSPDFTDTQYF	TGTGCCAGCAGCCCGGACTTTACAGATACGCAGTATTTT
TRBV7-9	.	few	TRBJ2-1	CASSLASRGVGQFF	TGTGCCAGCAGCTTAGCCAGCAGGGGAGTGGGGCAGTTCTTC
TRBV6-1	TRBD1	.	TRBJ2-5	CASSIGQGAGVQETKYF	TGTGCCAGCAGTATCGGACAGGGCGCAGGGGTACAAGAGACCAAGTACTTC
TRBV29-1	.	.	TRBJ2-7	CSVEDHGVQYF	TGCAGCGTTGAAGATCACGGGGTGCAGTACTTC
TRBV12-3/TRBV12-4	.	.	TRBJ2-2	CASSLSQGPGELFF	TGTGCCAGCAGTTTAAGCCAGGGCCCCGGGGAGCTGTTTTTT
TRBV20-1	.	.	TRBJ2-5	CSARTDAQETKYF	TGCAGTGCCCGGACCGACGCCCAAGAGACCAAGTACTTC
TRBV24-1	TRBD1	.	TRBJ2-6	CATSGQGRSGANVLTF	TGTGCCACCAGCGGACAGGGGCGCTCTGGGGCCAACGTCCTGACTTTC
TRBV24-1	.	many	TRBJ2-5	CATIDGETQYF	TGTGCCACCATCGACGGGGAGACCCAGTACTTC
TRBV5-5	.	many	TRBJ2-1	CASRGESKANYNEQFF	TGTGCCAGCAGAGGCGAGTCAAAAGCGAACTACAATGAGCAGTTCTTC
TRBV29-1	.	many	TRBJ1-1	CSVEGPRTANTEAFF	TGCAGCGTTGAAGGACCCCGGACAGCGAACACTGAAGCTTTCTTT
TRBV27	.	.	TRBJ1-4	CASSLIGREGEKLFF	TGTGCCAGCAGTTTAATCGGCAGGGAGGGGGAAAAACTGTTTTTT
TRBV7-9	.	many	TRBJ1-3	CASSPGGDTIYF	TGTGCCAGCAGCCCCGGGGGCGACACCATATATTTT
TRBV13	.	.	TRBJ1-4	CASSLGGTSGEKLFF	TGTGCCAGCAGCTTAGGCGGGACCAGTGGTGAAAAACTGTTTTTT
TRBV7-9	.	many	TRBJ2-3	CASSLGPDTQYF	TGTGCCAGCAGCTTGGGGCCAGATACGCAGTATTTT
TRBV3-1	TRBD2	.	TRBJ2-1	CASSQVLAGIDEQFF	TGTGCCAGCAGCCAGGTTCTAGCGGGAATCGATGAGCAGTTCTTC
TRBV3-1	.	few	TRBJ2-5	CASSQETDQETQYF	TGTGCCAGCAGCCAAGAGACAGACCAAGAGACCCAGTACTTC
TRBV4-1	TRBD1	.	TRBJ2-7	CASSRGQGGYEQYF	TGCGCCAGCAGCCGCGGACAGGGGGGGTACGAGCAGTACTTC
TRBV7-8	.	few	TRBJ2-7	CASSLAGWTYEQYF	TGTGCCAGCAGCTTAGCGGGGTGGACCTACGAGCAGTACTTC
TRBV20-1	TRBD1	many	TRBJ1-1	CSARRGDRNTEAFF	TGCAGTGCTAGGCGGGGGGACAGGAACACTGAAGCTTTCTTT
TRBV2	.	.	TRBJ2-7	CASRVLPSFGPSSYEQYF	TGTGCCAGCAGGGTACTTCCTAGTTTCGGGCCAAGCTCCTACGAGCAGTACTTC
TRBV20-1	TRBD2	.	TRBJ2-1	CSARASGSSRNEQFF	TGCAGTGCTAGAGCTAGCGGGAGCTCTCGCAATGAGCAGTTCTTC
TRBV29-1	.	many	TRBJ2-1	CSGGVDPSSYNEQFF	TGCAGCGGAGGTGTGGACCCGAGCTCCTACAATGAGCAGTTCTTC
TRBV12-3/TRBV12-4	.	.	TRBJ2-1	CASTDGGGASPSSYNEQFF	TGTGCCAGCACCGACGGAGGGGGGGCCTCCCCCAGCTCCTACAATGAGCAGTTCTTC
TRBV6-4	.	few	TRBJ2-3	CASSDSSETDTQYF	TGTGCCAGCAGTGACTCTTCAGAGACAGATACGCAGTATTTT
TRBV28	.	few	TRBJ1-2	CASSLARAGLGNYGYTF	TGTGCCAGCAGTTTGGCCCGGGCAGGGTTGGGTAACTATGGCTACACCTTC
TRBV3-1	TRBD1	few	TRBJ1-1	CASSQLTGENTEAFF	TGTGCCAGCAGCCAGTTGACAGGGGAGAACACTGAAGCTTTCTTT
TRBV27	TRBD2	few	TRBJ2-1	CASSLSRSSGRGEQFF	TGTGCCAGCAGTTTATCCCGGTCTAGCGGGAGGGGTGAGCAGTTCTTC
TRBV6-5	.	few	TRBJ2-7	CASSSFNSYEQYF	TGTGCCAGCAGTTCTTTTAACTCCTACGAGCAGTACTTC
TRBV27	.	.	TRBJ2-1	CASSSNSWGYNEQFF	TGTGCCAGCAGTTCCAATAGCTGGGGCTACAATGAGCAGTTCTTC
TRBV10-2	.	.	TRBJ1-4	CASSERGTLGKLFF	TGCGCCAGCAGTGAGAGGGGGACCTTAGGAAAACTGTTTTTT
TRBV2	.	many	TRBJ1-2	CASIRGVRYGYTF	TGTGCCAGCATTCGCGGGGTTCGCTATGGCTACACCTTC
TRBV20-1	TRBD1	few	TRBJ2-3	CSARPGQGTTDTQYF	TGCAGTGCTAGACCTGGACAGGGAACCACAGATACGCAGTATTTT
TRBV12-3/TRBV12-4	.	many	TRBJ1-6	CASSFGSPLHF	TGTGCCAGCAGTTTTGGTTCACCCCTCCACTTT
TRBV15	.	many	TRBJ2-1	CATSVPGTTYNEQFF	TGTGCCACCAGCGTACCCGGGACAACCTACAATGAGCAGTTCTTC
TRBV4-1	.	many	TRBJ2-3	CASSQLGNTDTQYF	TGCGCCAGCAGCCAACTGGGAAACACAGATACGCAGTATTTT
TRBV20-1	TRBD1	few	TRBJ2-2	CSARDLGQGHTGELFF	TGCAGTGCTAGAGATCTGGGACAGGGTCACACCGGGGAGCTGTTTTTT
TRBV20-1	TRBD2	few	TRBJ2-7	CSARDPGGPNTYEQYF	TGCAGTGCTAGAGATCCGGGAGGGCCCAACACCTACGAGCAGTACTTC
TRBV20-1	.	many	TRBJ1-2	CSARSADSYGYTF	TGCAGTGCTAGGTCGGCAGACTCCTACGGCTACACCTTC
TRBV11-1	.	few	TRBJ2-5	CASSSKTGTSESFIVSETQYF	TGTGCCAGCAGCTCCAAGACCGGGACAAGCGAGAGTTTTATCGTTTCAGAGACCCAGTACTTC
TRBV28	.	many	TRBJ2-7	CASSYNLGGANGNYEQYF	TGTGCCAGCAGTTACAATTTGGGGGGGGCTAATGGGAACTACGAGCAGTACTTC
TRBV5-1	.	.	TRBJ2-1	CASSLAVVSSYNEQFF	TGCGCCAGCAGCTTGGCCGTTGTGAGCTCCTACAATGAGCAGTTCTTC
TRBV7-9	.	few	TRBJ2-2	CASSPRDSQSTGELFF	TGTGCCAGCAGCCCGCGGGACTCTCAGAGCACCGGGGAGCTGTTTTTT
TRBV29-1	TRBD1	many	TRBJ2-1	CSVEIPPTGPSYNEQFF	TGCAGCGTTGAAATCCCCCCGACAGGGCCCTCCTACAATGAGCAGTTCTTC
TRBV3-1	.	many	TRBJ1-2	CASSPLDSQYGYTF	TGTGCCAGCAGCCCCCTGGACAGCCAATATGGCTACACCTTC
TRBV11-2	.	.	TRBJ2-7	CASSLTGSREQYF	TGTGCCAGCAGCTTAACAGGGAGTCGGGAGCAGTACTTC
TRBV10-2	.	few	TRBJ2-2	CASSREGELRTGELFF	TGCGCCAGCAGTCGAGAGGGGGAACTTAGGACCGGGGAGCTGTTTTTT
TRBV7-9	TRBD1	.	TRBJ2-1	CASSMGQGFDEQFF	TGTGCCAGCAGCATGGGACAGGGGTTCGATGAGCAGTTCTTC
TRBV3-1	.	.	TRBJ2-1	CASSRPRDQGYNEQFF	TGTGCCAGCAGCCGTCCGAGAGACCAGGGTTACAATGAGCAGTTCTTC